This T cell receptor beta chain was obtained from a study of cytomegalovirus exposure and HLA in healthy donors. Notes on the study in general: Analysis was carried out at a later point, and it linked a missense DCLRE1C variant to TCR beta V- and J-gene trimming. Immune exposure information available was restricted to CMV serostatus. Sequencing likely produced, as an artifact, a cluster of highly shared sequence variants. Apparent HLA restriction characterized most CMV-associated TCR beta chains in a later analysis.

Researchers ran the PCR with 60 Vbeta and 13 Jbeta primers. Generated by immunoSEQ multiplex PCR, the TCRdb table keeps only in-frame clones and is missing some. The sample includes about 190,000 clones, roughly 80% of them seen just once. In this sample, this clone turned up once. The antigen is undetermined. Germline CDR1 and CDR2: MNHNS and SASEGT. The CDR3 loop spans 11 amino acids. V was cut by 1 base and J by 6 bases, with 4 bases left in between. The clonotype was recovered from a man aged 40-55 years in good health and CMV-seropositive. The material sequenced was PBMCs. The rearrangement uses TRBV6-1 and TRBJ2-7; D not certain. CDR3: CASSEVVEQYF. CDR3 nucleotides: TGTGCCAGCAGTGAAGTAGTCGAGCAGTACTTC.